The 24 T cell receptor beta chains below were found in one sample sequenced in a study of cytomegalovirus exposure and HLA in healthy donors. This table comes from immunoSEQ multiplex PCR, and its TCRdb copy is limited to in-frame clones, with some not included. The table has 150,000 to 200,000 clones, 80% to 85% seen once; the top ten hold less than 1.5%. Source material: PBMCs. Receptors were obtained from a woman aged 25-40 years in good health and CMV-seronegative.

This clone was picked up one time. The chain couples TRBV6-5 to TRBJ1-5; TRBD1 aligns across 8 bases. In germline, CDR1 is MNHEY, CDR2 SVGAGI. V dropped 8 bases and J dropped 1; count of bases not matched to a gene: 1. The CDR3 totals 13 residues. CDR3 region: CASWTGSNQPQHF. CDR3 coding DNA: TGTGCCAGCTGGACAGGGAGCAATCAGCCCCAGCATTTT.

In this sample, this clone turned up a few times. This rearrangement joins TRBV5-1 to TRBJ2-5; TRBD2 might be the D (7 bases). The CDR3 is 15 amino acids. V lost 0 bases and J 4 bases, leaving 13 bases between the germline ends. Germline values: CDR1 SGHRS, CDR2 YFSETQ. CDR3 protein: CASSLVVGGRETQYF. For the CDR3, the DNA is TGCGCCAGCAGCTTGGTAGTGGGGGGGCGAGAGACCCAGTACTTC. Complete variable domain (other parts from reference TRBV5-1 and TRBJ2-5): KAGVTQTPRYLIKTRGQQVTLSCSPISGHRSVSWYQQTPGQGLQFLFEYFSETQRNKGNFPGRFSGRQFSNSRSEMNVSTLELGDSALYLCASSLVVGGRETQYFGPGTRLLVL.

The genes are TRBV7-2 and TRBJ2-7; D perhaps matches TRBD1 (5 bases). The CDR3 loop spans 15 amino acids. V lost 3 bases to trimming and J lost 7 bases, with 19 bases between them. CDR1 is SGHTA and CDR2 is FQGNSA in the germline V gene. The CDR3 region is CASSFRQTAIVEQYF. CDR3 DNA sequence: TGTGCCAGCAGCTTTCGACAGACGGCTATAGTGGAGCAGTACTTC.

This chain links TRBV11-3 with TRBJ1-1; weak D call: TRBD1 (5 bases). This CDR3 region has 13 residues. V lost 5 bases to trimming and J lost 1 base, with 8 bases between them. Germline V gives CDR1 SGHNT, CDR2 YENEEA. The CDR3 DNA follows: TGTGCCAGCAGCCGCACAGGGAACACTGAAGCTTTCTTT. Its translation: CASSRTGNTEAFF.

This clone has a count of ten or more. The rearrangement joins TRBV4-2 to TRBJ1-6, with D possibly matching TRBD1 (6 bases). CDR3 length: 15 amino acids. V was cut by 4 bases and J by 9 bases, with 16 bases left in between. Germline values: CDR1 LGHNA, CDR2 YNFKEQ. The CDR3 DNA sequence: TGTGCCAGCAGCCCCCACTACAGGGAGGGTTCACCCCTCCACTTT. Its protein is CASSPHYREGSPLHF.

This rearrangement joins TRBV18 to TRBJ2-7; 11 bases agree with TRBD1. The CDR3 sequence is 15 residues long. Unmatched junction bases numbered 5, after V lost 3 bases and J lost 4 bases. Germline V gene sequence: CDR1 KGHSH, CDR2 LQKENI. In nucleotides, the CDR3 is TGTGCCAGCTCACCTAGGACAGGGGGCTGGTACGAGCAGTACTTC. Its translation is CASSPRTGGWYEQYF. Complete variable domain (other parts from reference TRBV18 and TRBJ2-7): NAGVMQNPRHLVRRRGQEARLRCSPMKGHSHVYWYRQLPEEGLKFMVYLQKENIIDESGMPKERFSAEFPKEGPSILRIQQVVRGDSAAYFCASSPRTGGWYEQYFGPGTRLTVT.

The CDR3 loop reads CASSQGGPRDTQYF. The CDR3 DNA reads TGCGCCAGCAGCCAAGGTGGGCCCAGAGATACGCAGTATTTT. The chain joins TRBV4-1 to TRBJ2-3; D not certain. CDR1 is MGHRA, CDR2 YSYEKL, per germline. V was shortened by 1 base and J by 5 bases, with 10 bases between the two germline ends. The CDR3 spans 14 residues.

J is TRBJ1-5 and V is TRBV5-1; D is undetermined. Germline CDR1 reads SGHRS; CDR2 reads YFSETQ. The V end was cut by 5 bases, the J end by 4 bases, with 13 bases between. The CDR3 has 14 residues. This chain's CDR3 is CASSSGLENQPQHF. The DNA of the CDR3 is TGCGCCAGCAGTTCCGGACTGGAGAATCAGCCCCAGCATTTT. Using reference TRBV5-1 and TRBJ1-5 for the parts outside the CDR3, the full variable domain is KAGVTQTPRYLIKTRGQQVTLSCSPISGHRSVSWYQQTPGQGLQFLFEYFSETQRNKGNFPGRFSGRQFSNSRSEMNVSTLELGDSALYLCASSSGLENQPQHFGDGTRLSIL.

This clone has only a few counts. The chain couples TRBV5-1 to TRBJ1-2; D is undetermined. The CDR3 runs 12 residues. Trimming cost V 3 bases and J 4 bases, with 7 bases left between them. CDR1 and CDR2 (germline): SGHRS, YFSETQ. The CDR3 sequence: CASSSDFYGYTF. CDR3 DNA sequence: TGCGCCAGCAGCTCGGACTTCTATGGCTACACCTTC.

The V and J genes are TRBV7-6 and TRBJ2-3; 8 bases line up with TRBD1. V was pared by 5 bases and J by 1 base, with 8 bases of the junction left unmatched. Germline-derived CDR1 and CDR2 are SGHVS and FNYEAQ. This CDR3 is built from 16 residues. The CDR3 is CASSTPPGQGTDTQYF. CDR3 in DNA: TGTGCCAGCAGCACACCCCCGGGACAGGGCACAGATACGCAGTATTTT.

The chain employs TRBV7-9 and TRBJ2-7; a possible D gene is TRBD1 (6 bases). The CDR3 totals 15 residues. From germline, CDR1 is SEHNR and CDR2 FQNEAQ (reference sequence). The V end lost 5 bases, the J end lost 1 base, and 15 bases lay between the germline ends. For the CDR3, the DNA is TGTGCCAGCAGCGTACCTGGGACAAAATCCTACGAGCAGTACTTC. Translating gives CASSVPGTKSYEQYF.

This clone was counted between two and nine times. The chain couples TRBV7-4 to TRBJ1-3; 9 nucleotides agree with TRBD1. The CDR3 has 14 residues. With 2 bases clipped from V and 8 bases from J, the junction kept 4 bases outside the gene matches. In germline, CDR1 is SGHVT, CDR2 SQSDAQ. Here the CDR3 DNA reads TGTGCCAGCAGCTTAAGGACAGGGGTGCACACCATATATTTT. It translates to CASSLRTGVHTIYF.

The chain links TRBV6-5 to TRBJ1-1; D is perhaps TRBD1 (5 bases). Per germline, CDR1 MNHEY and CDR2 SVGAGI. Trimming shortened V by 0 bases and J by 6 bases, and 11 bases separated the two germline ends. There are 14 residues in the CDR3. DNA of the CDR3: TGTGCCAGCAGTTACTCTGGGAGGGGAGCTGAAGCTTTCTTT. This encodes CASSYSGRGAEAFF.

V and J are TRBV29-1 and TRBJ2-1; 9 bases agree with TRBD2. The J segment lost 5 bases and the V segment lost 6 bases, leaving 14 bases of the junction unmatched. Germline lookup yields CDR1 SQVTM and CDR2 ANQGSEA. This CDR3 region has 16 residues. CDR3 amino acids: CSVSARGLAKNNEQFF. DNA of the CDR3: TGCAGCGTCTCAGCTCGAGGACTAGCGAAAAACAATGAGCAGTTCTTC.

V is TRBV21-1 and J is TRBJ2-7; TRBD2 reflects the table's D call only, with no check against the DNA. TRBV21-1 represents a pseudogene. This CDR3 has 13 residues. CDR3 in amino acids: CASSKGLAGEQYF. CDR3 nucleotides: TGTGCCAGCAGCAAGGGACTAGCCGGCGAGCAGTACTTC.

This sequence joins TRBV5-6 and TRBJ1-4, with 11 bases lining up with TRBD1. CDR1 SGHDT and CDR2 YYEEEE come from the germline V gene. The J segment lost 5 bases and the V segment lost 7 bases, leaving 1 base of the junction unmatched. The CDR3 is made up of 13 amino acids. As DNA, the CDR3 is TGTGCCAGCGGGACAGGGGGGAATGAAAAACTGTTTTTT. Its translation: CASGTGGNEKLFF.

The rearrangement links TRBV5-4 to TRBJ2-1; the match to TRBD2 covers 9 bases. CDR1 is SGHNT and CDR2 is YYREEE in the germline V gene (reference sequence). The CDR3 runs 15 residues. V was clipped by 0 bases and J by 6 bases; unmatched bases: 4. DNA for the CDR3: TGTGCCAGCAGCTTGGGACTAGCGGACCTCAATGAGCAGTTCTTC. Translation gives CASSLGLADLNEQFF.

This clone was counted only a few times. The J gene is TRBJ1-1, the V gene TRBV6-5, with TRBD1 matching 7 bases. The CDR3 is made up of 15 amino acids. Germline loops: CDR1 MNHEY, CDR2 SVGAGI. Unmatched junction bases numbered 8, after V lost 6 bases and J lost 1 base. CDR3 nucleotide sequence: TGTGCCAGCAGGGGAAAACAGGGGTCGAACACTGAAGCTTTCTTT. Translating it yields CASRGKQGSNTEAFF.

This clone has more than one count but fewer than ten. The chain joins TRBV19 to TRBJ1-2; possibly TRBD1 for D (5 bases). Trimming left V 2 bases short and J 8 bases short, with 9 bases between. The length of the CDR3 is 12 residues. Germline V lookup: CDR1 LNHDA, CDR2 SQIVND (reference sequence). The CDR3 DNA reads as TGTGCCAGTAGTATACAGGGCCGCGGCTACACCTTC. Translated, it gives CASSIQGRGYTF.

The sample holds one count of this clone. The gene calls are TRBV19 and TRBJ1-5; D is perhaps TRBD1 (6 bases). The ends were cut back, 5 bases at V and 5 bases at J, with 7 bases in the middle. Germline lookup yields CDR1 LNHDA and CDR2 SQIVND (reference sequence). The CDR3 totals 12 residues. This chain's CDR3 is CASSQGHQPQHF. CDR3 DNA: TGTGCCAGTAGTCAGGGGCATCAGCCCCAGCATTTT.

With regard to this clone: Germline and junction disagree at one end, which may indicate a read error. The chain joins TRBV6-1 to TRBJ2-2, with 8 positions matching TRBD2. The CDR3 contains 14 residues. Per germline, CDR1 MNHNS and CDR2 SASEGT. The CDR3 spells CAGSGLAGTGELFF. The CDR3 DNA reads TGTGCCGGCAGCGGACTAGCCGGCACCGGGGAGCTGTTTTTT.

This sequence joins TRBV9 and TRBJ2-2, with 10 bases that match TRBD1. There are 16 residues in the CDR3. Germline-derived CDR1 and CDR2 are SGDLS and YYNGEE. V trimming: 0 bases; J trimming: 5 bases; junction bases outside the gene matches: 4. The CDR3: CASSVVGQGRTGELFF. Written as DNA, the CDR3 is TGTGCCAGCAGCGTAGTGGGACAGGGGAGAACCGGGGAGCTGTTTTTT.

The chain links TRBV19 to TRBJ2-7, with 9 positions matching TRBD1. Trimming took 1 base from V and 3 from J; bases not matched to a gene: 7. CDR3 length equals 16 residues. Germline-derived CDR1 and CDR2 are LNHDA and SQIVND (reference sequence). CDR3 region: CASSIGGTGRVYEQYF. Here the CDR3 DNA reads TGTGCCAGTAGTATAGGGGGGACAGGGAGAGTCTACGAGCAGTACTTC.

This chain joins TRBV4-1 and TRBJ1-2; TRBD1 agrees at 8 bases. Germline trimming cut 3 bases from V and 8 bases from J; bases unmatched to any gene: 5. This CDR3 has 13 residues. Germline CDR1 MGHRA, CDR2 YSYEKL. Here the CDR3 DNA reads TGCGCCAGCAGCCAGACAGGGGCTAGGGGCTACACCTTC. Translation: CASSQTGARGYTF.